Listed below are T cell receptor beta chains from one sample, sequenced in a study of shared clonotypes between healthy human individuals. Measured with immunoSEQ multiplex PCR; TCRdb has only the in-frame clones, and not every one. The table has 2 million to 2.5 million clones, roughly 95% seen once; the top ten hold 0.1% to 0.15%. Sequenced input: naive CD4+ T cells sorted from blood. The receptors stem from a man between 18 and 35 years old in good health. Each CDR3 is given with its conserved first and last residue. Fields, in order: V gene, D gene, J gene, CDR3 length, clone size, CDR3 DNA, CDR3 protein. The D gene is left open where the match is weak. Clone size appears in some rows only: once, few, many, or a class for an expanded clone.

V: TRBV10-2; D: .; J: TRBJ2-7; length: 15; size: .; DNA: TGCGCCAGCAGTGAAGGTGGGGCAGGGCGGGTCGAGCAGTACTTC; CDR3: CASSEGGAGRVEQYF
V: TRBV11-2; D: TRBD2; J: TRBJ2-5; length: 15; size: .; DNA: TGTGCCAGCAGCTTACGAGCGGGGTACCAAGAGACCCAGTACTTC; CDR3: CASSLRAGYQETQYF
V: TRBV5-4; D: .; J: TRBJ1-2; length: 15; size: .; DNA: TGTGCCAGCAGATTACGGGGGGGCAGTGGCTATGGCTACACCTTC; CDR3: CASRLRGGSGYGYTF
V: TRBV27; D: .; J: TRBJ2-4; length: 13; size: .; DNA: TGTGCCAGGGCCGGACCAGCCAAAAACATTCAGTACTTC; CDR3: CARAGPAKNIQYF
V: TRBV11-3; D: .; J: TRBJ2-3; length: 15; size: .; DNA: TGTGCCAGCAGCTTAGGGGGCGGTAGCACAGATACGCAGTATTTT; CDR3: CASSLGGGSTDTQYF
V: TRBV6-6; D: .; J: TRBJ2-7; length: 12; size: .; DNA: TGTGCCAGCAGACTGACAGACTACGAGCAGTACTTC; CDR3: CASRLTDYEQYF
V: TRBV7-3; D: TRBD2; J: TRBJ2-3; length: 16; size: .; DNA: TGTGCCAGCAGCTTAGTCGGGGGGGCTGGCACAGATACGCAGTATTTT; CDR3: CASSLVGGAGTDTQYF
V: TRBV2; D: .; J: TRBJ1-5; length: 15; size: once; DNA: TGTGCCAGCAGTGAAGCTGGACCTTTCAATCAGCCCCAGCATTTT; CDR3: CASSEAGPFNQPQHF
V: TRBV28; D: TRBD2; J: TRBJ2-3; length: 15; size: .; DNA: TGTGCCAGCAGTTCCTTCAGCGGGGCCACAGATACGCAGTATTTT; CDR3: CASSSFSGATDTQYF
V: TRBV2; D: TRBD2; J: TRBJ2-1; length: 14; size: .; DNA: TGTGCCAGCAGTGAACGGGAGGGATACAATGAGCAGTTCTTC; CDR3: CASSEREGYNEQFF
V: TRBV6-5; D: .; J: TRBJ1-1; length: 14; size: .; DNA: TGTGCCAGCAGCCCCCCCGGGAGCTTGACTGAAGCTTTCTTT; CDR3: CASSPPGSLTEAFF
V: TRBV30; D: .; J: TRBJ2-3; length: 13; size: .; DNA: TGTGCCTCGACGTTCGATAGCACAGATACGCAGTATTTT; CDR3: CASTFDSTDTQYF
V: TRBV29-1; D: .; J: TRBJ2-5; length: 14; size: .; DNA: TGCAGCGCTCTCCCCCAAATAGTCGGGGAGACCCAGTACTTC; CDR3: CSALPQIVGETQYF
V: TRBV4-1; D: TRBD1; J: TRBJ2-4; length: 16; size: once; DNA: TGCGCCAGCAGCCAGTGGGACAGGGCGGCCAAAAACATTCAGTACTTC; CDR3: CASSQWDRAAKNIQYF
V: TRBV7-2; D: TRBD2; J: TRBJ2-1; length: 15; size: .; DNA: TGTGCCAGCAGCTCGGGACTAGCGGGAGTAAGGTGGCAGTTCTTC; CDR3: CASSSGLAGVRWQFF
V: TRBV4-3; D: .; J: TRBJ1-4; length: 16; size: .; DNA: TGCGCCAGCAGCCAAGAATTCCAACAGGGAAATGAAAAACTGTTTTTT; CDR3: CASSQEFQQGNEKLFF
V: TRBV6-5; D: .; J: TRBJ2-7; length: 15; size: .; DNA: TGTGCCAGCAGTTACGGCGGACCACCGGCAGTTGAGCAGTACTTC; CDR3: CASSYGGPPAVEQYF
V: TRBV11-2; D: TRBD2; J: TRBJ2-7; length: 15; size: .; DNA: TGTGCCAGCAGCTTAGTTTCACTAGCGGGCTACGAGCAGTACTTC; CDR3: CASSLVSLAGYEQYF
V: TRBV27; D: TRBD2; J: TRBJ2-3; length: 17; size: .; DNA: TGTGCCAGCAGTTATGGGAAACTAGCGGGGGGTTCAGATACGCAGTATTTT; CDR3: CASSYGKLAGGSDTQYF
V: TRBV2; D: TRBD1; J: TRBJ2-2; length: 14; size: .; DNA: TGTGCCAGCAGAGACAGGGGTTTCACCGGGGAGCTGTTTTTT; CDR3: CASRDRGFTGELFF
V: TRBV19; D: TRBD1; J: TRBJ1-1; length: 15; size: .; DNA: TGTGCCAGTAGTCCCCGGGACAGGGGGCACACTGAAGCTTTCTTT; CDR3: CASSPRDRGHTEAFF
V: TRBV7-6; D: TRBD1; J: TRBJ2-7; length: 14; size: .; DNA: TGTGCCAGCAGCTCGGCGGGACAGGGGTACGAGCAGTACTTC; CDR3: CASSSAGQGYEQYF
V: TRBV5-1; D: .; J: TRBJ1-2; length: 14; size: .; DNA: TGCGCCAGCAGCTCGACAGACGGCTACAATGGCTACACCTTC; CDR3: CASSSTDGYNGYTF
V: TRBV5-4; D: .; J: TRBJ1-1; length: 15; size: .; DNA: TGTGCCAGCAGCTTGGTGGGGGGCATGAACACTGAAGCTTTCTTT; CDR3: CASSLVGGMNTEAFF
V: TRBV28; D: .; J: TRBJ1-2; length: 14; size: .; DNA: TGTGCCAGCAGTCCCAATTGGGGGAGCTATGGCTACACCTTC; CDR3: CASSPNWGSYGYTF
V: TRBV13; D: TRBD2; J: TRBJ2-6; length: 18; size: once; DNA: TGTGCCAGCAGCTTAGCCGGCGGGGGAACCTCTGGGGCCAACGTCCTGACTTTC; CDR3: CASSLAGGGTSGANVLTF
V: TRBV5-1; D: TRBD2; J: TRBJ2-5; length: 15; size: .; DNA: TGCGCCAGCAGCTTGCCACTAGCGGGACAAGAGACCCAGTACTTC; CDR3: CASSLPLAGQETQYF
V: TRBV6-6; D: .; J: TRBJ2-3; length: 15; size: .; DNA: TGTGCCAGCAGTGGAGGACGACAGAGCACAGATACGCAGTATTTT; CDR3: CASSGGRQSTDTQYF
V: TRBV27; D: .; J: TRBJ1-5; length: 14; size: .; DNA: TGTGCCAGCAGTCGGGCGGGGGACGATCAGCCCCAGCATTTT; CDR3: CASSRAGDDQPQHF
V: TRBV9; D: TRBD2; J: TRBJ2-7; length: 17; size: .; DNA: TGTGCCAGCTGTGGACAGTGGAGGACTAGCGGCTCCTACGAGCAGTACTTC; CDR3: CASCGQWRTSGSYEQYF
V: TRBV6-5; D: TRBD1; J: TRBJ1-5; length: 16; size: once; DNA: TGTGCCAGCAGTTCCGGGACAGGGGAGGCCAATCAGCCCCAGCATTTT; CDR3: CASSSGTGEANQPQHF
V: TRBV18; D: .; J: TRBJ2-7; length: 14; size: .; DNA: TGTGCCAGCTCAGCCGGGACCGGGGTCTACGAGCAGTACTTC; CDR3: CASSAGTGVYEQYF
V: TRBV25-1; D: TRBD1; J: TRBJ2-2; length: 15; size: .; DNA: TGTGCCAGCAGATTCGGACAGGTTGACACCGGGGAGCTGTTTTTT; CDR3: CASRFGQVDTGELFF
V: TRBV2; D: .; J: TRBJ2-1; length: 14; size: once; DNA: TGTGCCAGTCAGGACAAAAGCTCCTACAATGAGCAGTTCTTC; CDR3: CASQDKSSYNEQFF
V: TRBV25-1; D: .; J: TRBJ2-1; length: 12; size: once; DNA: TGTGCCAGCAGTTTTGGTGTGGGGGAGCAGTTCTTC; CDR3: CASSFGVGEQFF
V: TRBV19; D: TRBD2; J: TRBJ2-1; length: 16; size: .; DNA: TGTGCCAGTAGTGCCCTTACTAGCGGGGGGGGCAATGAGCAGTTCTTC; CDR3: CASSALTSGGGNEQFF
V: TRBV5-1; D: TRBD2; J: TRBJ2-5; length: 16; size: .; DNA: TGCGCCAGCAGCCCGGCGGTAGCGGGGTTCCAAGAGACCCAGTACTTC; CDR3: CASSPAVAGFQETQYF
V: TRBV30; D: .; J: TRBJ1-4; length: 16; size: .; DNA: TGTGCCTGGACCCCTAGACAGTGGGGGCCAGGAGAAAAACTGTTTTTT; CDR3: CAWTPRQWGPGEKLFF
V: TRBV10-3; D: .; J: TRBJ2-5; length: 13; size: once; DNA: TGTGCCATCAGTGAGGCCTGGGGCGAGACCCAGTACTTC; CDR3: CAISEAWGETQYF
V: TRBV18; D: TRBD1; J: TRBJ1-6; length: 17; size: .; DNA: TGTGCCAGCTCACCGGGCTCAGGAGGGACAGGATTCCCACCCCTCCACTTT; CDR3: CASSPGSGGTGFPPLHF
V: TRBV11-2; D: .; J: TRBJ1-2; length: 14; size: .; DNA: TGTGCCAGCAGCTTAAATCGGGTGGACTATGGCTACACCTTC; CDR3: CASSLNRVDYGYTF
V: TRBV7-2; D: TRBD1; J: TRBJ2-5; length: 16; size: once; DNA: TGTGCCAGCAGCTTAGCCCTTACAGGGGGCAGGGAGACCCAGTACTTC; CDR3: CASSLALTGGRETQYF
V: TRBV6-6; D: .; J: TRBJ1-2; length: 13; size: .; DNA: TGTGCCAGCAGTTACGGGGTCCTCGATGGCTACACCTTC; CDR3: CASSYGVLDGYTF
V: TRBV19; D: .; J: TRBJ2-7; length: 14; size: .; DNA: TGTGCCAGTAGTATCAGGGGGGGCTTTTACGAGCAGTACTTC; CDR3: CASSIRGGFYEQYF
V: TRBV7-2; D: TRBD2; J: TRBJ2-5; length: 15; size: .; DNA: TGTGCCAGCAGCGAGGGACTAGCGGGAGGGGAGACCCAGTACTTC; CDR3: CASSEGLAGGETQYF
V: TRBV10-3; D: .; J: TRBJ2-5; length: 13; size: .; DNA: TGTGCCATCAGCCAGGACAGTTTCAGGGACCAGTACTTC; CDR3: CAISQDSFRDQYF
V: TRBV28; D: TRBD1; J: TRBJ1-6; length: 14; size: .; DNA: TGTGCCAGCAGGAGGCAGGGGGGAAATTCACCCCTCCACTTT; CDR3: CASRRQGGNSPLHF
V: TRBV5-4; D: .; J: TRBJ1-6; length: 15; size: few; DNA: TGTGCCAGCAGCTTAGAGCGCTCCTATAATTCACCCCTCCACTTT; CDR3: CASSLERSYNSPLHF
V: TRBV5-1; D: .; J: TRBJ2-1; length: 16; size: .; DNA: TGCGCCAGCAGCTTGGTGGGCAGCCGCTCCTACAATGAGCAGTTCTTC; CDR3: CASSLVGSRSYNEQFF
V: TRBV28; D: .; J: TRBJ1-1; length: 14; size: .; DNA: TGTGCCAGCAGTTTGGTGCCTCTGAACACTGAAGCTTTCTTT; CDR3: CASSLVPLNTEAFF
V: TRBV7-3; D: TRBD1; J: TRBJ2-2; length: 16; size: few; DNA: TGTGCCAGCAGCACAAGGACAGGGGTCTACACCGGGGAGCTGTTTTTT; CDR3: CASSTRTGVYTGELFF
V: TRBV7-9; D: .; J: TRBJ2-6; length: 16; size: .; DNA: TGTGCCAGCAGCTTCACAGGGAACTCTGGGGCCAACGTCCTGACTTTC; CDR3: CASSFTGNSGANVLTF